Sequencing of this T cell receptor beta chain was carried out in a study of T cells in Graves' hyperthyroidism and ophthalmopathy. Researchers took RNA transcripts and amplified the TCR beta CDR3 regions from them. HTBI primers were employed in a first-round RT-PCR of the TCR CDR3. TCRdb reprocessed the multiplex PCR reads with MiXCR, giving one entry per CDR3 protein. Seen here are over 700,000 distinct CDR3 sequences, 35% to 45% observed once, and the top ten hold around 10%. Trimming removed 0 bases at V and 11 bases at J, with 13 bases between. Germline values: CDR1 SEHNR, CDR2 FQNEAQ (reference sequence). The CDR3 contains 13 residues. With respect to this clonotype: A much larger clone lies one base from this, so it may be a read error.

Material for sequencing was blood. This TCR came from a man aged 18 to 29 with Graves' hyperthyroidism. The chain employs TRBV7-9 and TRBJ1-1; D gene unclear. The chain's CDR3 is CASSLAGTAVAFF. CDR3 DNA: TGTGCCAGCAGCTTAGCGGGAACTGCTGTCGCTTTCTTT.